This record covers a single T cell receptor (beta chain). Original processing notes: Estimation of nucleated cell counts relied on the amplification of reference gene primers. Produced via immunoSEQ multiplex PCR; TCRdb's table is partial and in-frame only. The V and J calls and clone size were taken over from that table, and D and trimming were inferred from the DNA. In the table there are approximately 310,000 clones, more than 75% of which are singletons. This entry is derived from a study of blood T cell repertoires in COVID-19. Study-wide background: Donors in the United States, Italy and Spain gave samples during acute or convalescent COVID-19. T cells, B-cell-depleted T cells, or PBMCs provided the cDNA or gDNA that served as material.

This CDR3 spans 14 amino acids. Trimming took off 6 bases at V and 5 bases at J, with 16 bases between the two ends. Germline lookup yields CDR1 MDHEN and CDR2 SYDVKM. The sample comprised peripheral blood. The chain recombines TRBV28 with TRBJ1-1; no clear D. This TCR was sampled from a woman in her 50s who had recovered from COVID-19. CDR3 DNA: TGTGCCAGCAGAACGGGGTCCGGGGTGACTGAAGCTTTCTTT. It is translated as CASRTGSGVTEAFF.